One T cell receptor (beta chain) is described in this entry. The data stem from a study of technical replicates of blood from a few donors. The V end was cut by 6 bases, the J end by 1 base, with 15 bases between. There are 15 residues in the CDR3. Germline V gene data show CDR1 as SGDLS and CDR2 as YYNGEE. The data were produced by immunoSEQ multiplex PCR, yet TCRdb's version contains in-frame clones alone and is incomplete. Here the sample spans some 60,000 clones, around 91% being singletons. J is TRBJ2-3 and V is TRBV9, with D possibly TRBD2 on 5 matching bases. Sequenced sample: PBMCs. The TCR comes from a human donor in good health. Some clones in this sample may be carry-over from other donors' samples. The CDR3 loop is CASTSRAVGTDTQYF. The CDR3 region has the DNA TGTGCCAGCACGTCTAGAGCGGTGGGCACAGATACGCAGTATTTT.